This T cell receptor beta chain was profiled in a study of identical twins. Study outcomes and limitations: Cross-sectional statistics underpinned the conclusions; the same donors were not followed.

A universal primer site was incorporated via template switching, and the cDNA contained unique molecular identifiers. MiXCR was run by TCRdb on the 5' RACE reads, yielding one entry per CDR3 protein. The sample carries roughly 260,000 distinct CDR3 sequences, approximately 7.8% recorded once. CDR3 length equals 17 residues. V was pared by 4 bases and J by 4 bases, with 10 bases of the junction left unmatched. Germline CDR1 MGHRA, CDR2 YSYEKL. This clonotype came up a few times. Its antigen is still unknown. A further study also used this sample, focusing on yellow fever vaccine responses in identical twins.

V gene TRBV4-1 combines with J gene TRBJ2-5; the match to TRBD2 covers 12 bases. The clonotype was recovered from a woman between 18 and 30 years old in good health. Sequences were obtained from CD8+ T cells sorted from blood. The chain's CDR3 is CASSPRLAGVIPETQYF. CDR3 nucleotides: TGCGCCAGCAGCCCCAGACTAGCGGGAGTAATACCAGAGACCCAGTACTTC.